These 3 T cell receptor beta chains originate from one sample sequenced in a study of cytomegalovirus exposure and HLA in healthy donors. The primer mix had 60 Vbeta and 13 Jbeta primers. Sequencing used immunoSEQ multiplex PCR; TCRdb keeps in-frame clones, though not all of them. The sample has 75,000 to 90,000 clones; 65% to 80% are singletons. Sequencing used PBMCs. The receptor source for this set is a man between 60 and 70 years old in good health and CMV-seronegative.

The rearrangement links TRBV6-6 to TRBJ1-2; D is possibly TRBD1 (5 bases). Germline values: CDR1 MNHNY, CDR2 SVGAGI (reference sequence). V lost 5 bases and J lost 4, with 11 bases in between. There are 13 residues in the CDR3. The CDR3 nucleotides are TGTGCCAGCAGTCCTTCCGACAGCTATGGCTACACCTTC. It codes for CASSPSDSYGYTF.

A word on this clone: The junction departs from germline at one end; a sequencing error may be responsible. The V and J genes are TRBV7-9 and TRBJ2-2; weak D call: TRBD2 (5 bases). The CDR3 consists of 18 residues. Germline V gene data show CDR1 as SEHNR and CDR2 as FQNEAQ (reference sequence). The CDR3 nucleotides are TGTTCCAGCAACCCAGGCATCAGGCTAGCCCTGAACACCGGGGAGCTGTTTTTT. This gives the protein CSSNPGIRLALNTGELFF.

The chain is built from TRBV6-1 and TRBJ1-4, with a weak D call TRBD1 (6 bases). The CDR3 is made up of 15 amino acids. V was shortened by 6 bases and J by 3 bases, with 14 bases between the two germline ends. Germline assignment: CDR1 MNHNS and CDR2 SASEGT. CDR3 region: CASRVSWTANEKLFF. The DNA of the CDR3 is TGTGCCAGCAGGGTATCTTGGACAGCTAATGAAAAACTGTTTTTT.